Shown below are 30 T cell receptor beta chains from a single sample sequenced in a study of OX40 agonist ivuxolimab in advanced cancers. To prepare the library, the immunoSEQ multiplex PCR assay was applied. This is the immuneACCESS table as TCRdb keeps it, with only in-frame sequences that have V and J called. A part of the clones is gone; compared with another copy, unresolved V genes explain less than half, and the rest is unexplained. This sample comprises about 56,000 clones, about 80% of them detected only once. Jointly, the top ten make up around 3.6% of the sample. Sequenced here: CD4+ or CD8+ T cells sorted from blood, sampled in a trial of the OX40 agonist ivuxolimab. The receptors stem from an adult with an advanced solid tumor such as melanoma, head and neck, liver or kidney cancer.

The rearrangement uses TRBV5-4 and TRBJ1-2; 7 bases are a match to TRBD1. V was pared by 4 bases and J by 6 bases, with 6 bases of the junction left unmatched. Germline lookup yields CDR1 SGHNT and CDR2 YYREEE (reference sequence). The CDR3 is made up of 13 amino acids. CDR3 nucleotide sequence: TGTGCCAGCAGCCTACAGGGGAAGCATGGCTACACCTTC. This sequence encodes CASSLQGKHGYTF.

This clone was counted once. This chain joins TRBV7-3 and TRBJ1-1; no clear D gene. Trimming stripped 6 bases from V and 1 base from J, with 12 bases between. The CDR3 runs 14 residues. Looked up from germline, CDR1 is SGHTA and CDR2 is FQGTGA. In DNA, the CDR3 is TGTGCCAGCAGATCGGACGGGAGGAACACTGAAGCTTTCTTT. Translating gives CASRSDGRNTEAFF.

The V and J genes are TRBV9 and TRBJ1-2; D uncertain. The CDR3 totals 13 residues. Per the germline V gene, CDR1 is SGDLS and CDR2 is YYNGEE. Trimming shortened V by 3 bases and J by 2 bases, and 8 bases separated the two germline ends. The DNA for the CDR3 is TGTGCCAGCAGCGCGACAACCAACTATGGCTACACCTTC. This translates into CASSATTNYGYTF.

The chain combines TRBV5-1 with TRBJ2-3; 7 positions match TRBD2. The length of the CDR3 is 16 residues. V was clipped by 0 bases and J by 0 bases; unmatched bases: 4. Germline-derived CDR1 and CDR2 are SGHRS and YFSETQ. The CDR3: CASSLGSSGSTDTQYF. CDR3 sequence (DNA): TGCGCCAGCAGCTTGGGAAGTAGCGGGAGCACAGATACGCAGTATTTT.

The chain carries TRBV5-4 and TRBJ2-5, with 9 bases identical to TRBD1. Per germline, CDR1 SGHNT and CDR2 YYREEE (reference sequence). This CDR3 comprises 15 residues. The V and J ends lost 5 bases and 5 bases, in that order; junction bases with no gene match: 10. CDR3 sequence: CASSRGQGLRETQYF. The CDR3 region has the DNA TGTGCCAGCAGTCGAGGACAGGGGCTTCGGGAGACCCAGTACTTC.

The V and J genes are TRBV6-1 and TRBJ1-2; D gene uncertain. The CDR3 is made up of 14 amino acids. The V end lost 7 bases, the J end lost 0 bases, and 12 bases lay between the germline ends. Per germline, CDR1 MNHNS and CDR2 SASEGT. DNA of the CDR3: TGTGCCAGCACCCGACGGTCCGCTAACTATGGCTACACCTTC. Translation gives CASTRRSANYGYTF.

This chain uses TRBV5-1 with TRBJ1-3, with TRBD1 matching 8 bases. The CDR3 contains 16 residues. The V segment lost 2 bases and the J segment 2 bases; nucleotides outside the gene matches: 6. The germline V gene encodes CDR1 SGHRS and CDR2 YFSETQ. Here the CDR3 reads CASSFGPGGTGNTIYF. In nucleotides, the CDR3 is TGCGCCAGCAGCTTCGGTCCAGGGGGCACTGGAAACACCATATATTTT. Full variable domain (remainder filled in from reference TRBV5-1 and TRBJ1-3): KAGVTQTPRYLIKTRGQQVTLSCSPISGHRSVSWYQQTPGQGLQFLFEYFSETQRNKGNFPGRFSGRQFSNSRSEMNVSTLELGDSALYLCASSFGPGGTGNTIYFGEGSWLTVV.

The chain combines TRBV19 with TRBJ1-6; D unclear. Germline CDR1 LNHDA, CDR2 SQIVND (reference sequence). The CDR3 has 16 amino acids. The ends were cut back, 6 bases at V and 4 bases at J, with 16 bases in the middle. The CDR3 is CASRSPRTGYNSPLHF. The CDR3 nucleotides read TGTGCCAGTAGAAGTCCCAGGACGGGTTATAATTCACCCCTCCACTTT.

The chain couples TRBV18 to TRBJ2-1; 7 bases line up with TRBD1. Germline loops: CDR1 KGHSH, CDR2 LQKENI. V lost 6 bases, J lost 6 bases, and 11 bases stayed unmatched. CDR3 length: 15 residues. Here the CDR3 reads CASSPGGNRGNEQFF. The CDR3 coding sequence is TGTGCCAGCTCCCCAGGAGGAAACAGGGGCAATGAGCAGTTCTTC.

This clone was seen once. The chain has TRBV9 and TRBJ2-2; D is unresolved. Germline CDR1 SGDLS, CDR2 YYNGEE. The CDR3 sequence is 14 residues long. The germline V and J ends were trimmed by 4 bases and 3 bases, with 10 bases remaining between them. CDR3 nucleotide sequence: TGTGCCAGCAGCAAAGGCGTGGACACCGGGGAGCTGTTTTTT. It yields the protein CASSKGVDTGELFF.

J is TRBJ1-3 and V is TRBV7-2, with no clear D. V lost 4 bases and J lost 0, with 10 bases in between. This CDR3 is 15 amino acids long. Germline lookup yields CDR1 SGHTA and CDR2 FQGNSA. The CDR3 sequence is CASSSNAYSGNTIYF. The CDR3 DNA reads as TGTGCCAGCAGCTCGAACGCGTACTCTGGAAACACCATATATTTT.

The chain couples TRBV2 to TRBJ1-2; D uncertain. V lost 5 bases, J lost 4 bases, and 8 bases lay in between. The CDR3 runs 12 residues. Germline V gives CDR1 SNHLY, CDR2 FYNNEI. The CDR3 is CASSSSPYGYTF. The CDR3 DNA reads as TGTGCCAGCAGTTCGAGTCCCTATGGCTACACCTTC.

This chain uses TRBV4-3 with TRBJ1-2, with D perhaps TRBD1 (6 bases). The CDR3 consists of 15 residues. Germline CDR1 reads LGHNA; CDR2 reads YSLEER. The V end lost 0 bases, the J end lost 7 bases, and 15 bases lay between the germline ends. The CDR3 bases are TGCGCCAGCAGCCAAGATTGGGGGGGCGTTCGTGGCTACACCTTC. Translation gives CASSQDWGGVRGYTF.

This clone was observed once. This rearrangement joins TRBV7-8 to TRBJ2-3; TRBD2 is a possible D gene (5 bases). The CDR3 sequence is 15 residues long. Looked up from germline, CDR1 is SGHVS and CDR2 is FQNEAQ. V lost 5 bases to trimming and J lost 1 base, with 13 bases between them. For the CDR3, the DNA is TGTGCCAGCAGCCCGTGGGGAGTAGGCACAGATACGCAGTATTTT. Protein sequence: CASSPWGVGTDTQYF.

The CDR3 nucleotides are TGTGCCAGCAGTTTTCCAACAGGTGCCCGCACAGATACGCAGTATTTT. Translation gives CASSFPTGARTDTQYF. V gene TRBV28 combines with J gene TRBJ2-3, with a weak D call TRBD1 (5 bases). This CDR3 comprises 16 residues. V was shortened by 3 bases and J by 1 base, with 14 bases between the two germline ends. The germline V gene has CDR1 MDHEN and CDR2 SYDVKM.

The CDR3 loop reads CASSLGQEVRYGYTF. The DNA of the CDR3 is TGTGCCAGCAGCTTAGGACAGGAGGTCAGATATGGCTACACCTTC. The chain employs TRBV7-9 and TRBJ1-2, with a possible D match to TRBD1 (6 bases). Per the germline V gene, CDR1 is SEHNR and CDR2 is FQNEAQ (reference sequence). This CDR3 spans 15 amino acids. V was pared by 1 base and J by 5 bases, with 14 bases between.

DNA of the CDR3: TGTGCCAGCAAGAAAGGGACCGGCAATCAGCCCCAGCATTTT. Translated, it gives CASKKGTGNQPQHF. This rearrangement joins TRBV6-6 to TRBJ1-5, with D possibly matching TRBD1 (5 bases). Trimming pared 7 bases from V and 2 bases from J, leaving 12 bases between. The germline CDR1 and CDR2 sequences are MNHNY and SVGAGI (reference sequence). The CDR3 length is 14 residues.

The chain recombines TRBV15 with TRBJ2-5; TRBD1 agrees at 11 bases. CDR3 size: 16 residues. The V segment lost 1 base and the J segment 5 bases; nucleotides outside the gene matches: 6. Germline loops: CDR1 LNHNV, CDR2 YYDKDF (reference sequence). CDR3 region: CATSRGTGGEWETQYF. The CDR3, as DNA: TGTGCCACCAGCAGAGGGACAGGGGGCGAGTGGGAGACCCAGTACTTC.

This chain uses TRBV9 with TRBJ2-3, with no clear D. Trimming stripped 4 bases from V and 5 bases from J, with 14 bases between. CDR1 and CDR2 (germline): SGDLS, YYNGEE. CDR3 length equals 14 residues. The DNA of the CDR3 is TGTGCCAGCAGCCTAAACCGGGCCAGAGATACGCAGTATTTT. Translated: CASSLNRARDTQYF.

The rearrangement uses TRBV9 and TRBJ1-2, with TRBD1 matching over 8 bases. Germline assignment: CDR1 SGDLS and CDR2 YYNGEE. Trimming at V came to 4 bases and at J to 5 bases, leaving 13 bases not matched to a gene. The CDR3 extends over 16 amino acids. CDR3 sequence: CASSSSGGRGQYGYTF. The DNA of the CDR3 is TGTGCCAGCAGCTCAAGTGGAGGCAGGGGGCAATATGGCTACACCTTC.

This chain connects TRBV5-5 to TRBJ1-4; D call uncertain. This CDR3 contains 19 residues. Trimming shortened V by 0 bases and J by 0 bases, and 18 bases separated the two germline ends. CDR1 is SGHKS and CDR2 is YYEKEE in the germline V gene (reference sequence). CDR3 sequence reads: CASSLVAVRKAATNEKLFF. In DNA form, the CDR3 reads TGTGCCAGCAGCTTGGTCGCGGTCAGGAAGGCCGCAACTAATGAAAAACTGTTTTTT. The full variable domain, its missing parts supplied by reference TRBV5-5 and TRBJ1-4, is DAGVTQSPTHLIKTRGQQVTLRCSPISGHKSVSWYQQVLGQGPQFIFQYYEKEERGRGNFPDRFSARQFPNYSSELNVNALLLGDSALYLCASSLVAVRKAATNEKLFFGSGTQLSVL.

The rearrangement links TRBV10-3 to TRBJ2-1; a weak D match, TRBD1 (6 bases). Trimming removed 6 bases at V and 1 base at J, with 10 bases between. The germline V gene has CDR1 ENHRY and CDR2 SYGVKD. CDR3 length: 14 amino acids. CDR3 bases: TGTGCCATCAGGATAGGACAGTCCTACAATGAGCAGTTCTTC. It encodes CAIRIGQSYNEQFF.

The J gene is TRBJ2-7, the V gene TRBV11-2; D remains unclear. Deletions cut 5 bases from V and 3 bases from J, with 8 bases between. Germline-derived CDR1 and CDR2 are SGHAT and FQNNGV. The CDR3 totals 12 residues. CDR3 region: CASSQELYEQYF. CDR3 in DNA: TGTGCCAGCAGCCAAGAGCTCTACGAGCAGTACTTC.

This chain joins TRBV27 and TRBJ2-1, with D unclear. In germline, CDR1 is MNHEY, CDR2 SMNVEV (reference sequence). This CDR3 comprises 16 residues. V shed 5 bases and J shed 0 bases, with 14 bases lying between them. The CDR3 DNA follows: TGTGCCAGCAGTCCGTGGACCCAGAGCTCCTACAATGAGCAGTTCTTC. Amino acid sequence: CASSPWTQSSYNEQFF.

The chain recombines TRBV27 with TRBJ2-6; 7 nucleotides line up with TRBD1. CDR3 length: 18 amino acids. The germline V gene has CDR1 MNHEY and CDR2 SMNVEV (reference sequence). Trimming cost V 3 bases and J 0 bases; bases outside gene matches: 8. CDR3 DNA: TGTGCCAGCAGTTTCCAGGGACAGTCGCTCTCTGGGGCCAACGTCCTGACTTTC. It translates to CASSFQGQSLSGANVLTF.

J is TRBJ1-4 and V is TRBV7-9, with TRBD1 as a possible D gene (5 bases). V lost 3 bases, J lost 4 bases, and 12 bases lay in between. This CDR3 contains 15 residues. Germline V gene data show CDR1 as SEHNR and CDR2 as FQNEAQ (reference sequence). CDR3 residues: CASSFSGKDNEKLFF. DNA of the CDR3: TGTGCCAGCAGCTTCTCAGGGAAGGATAATGAAAAACTGTTTTTT.

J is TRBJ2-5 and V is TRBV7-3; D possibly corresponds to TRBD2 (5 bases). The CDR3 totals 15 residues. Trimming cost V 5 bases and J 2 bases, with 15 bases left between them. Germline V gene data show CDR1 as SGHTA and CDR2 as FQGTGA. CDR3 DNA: TGTGCCAGCAGCCTTTCCGGGCTAGCTCAAGAGACCCAGTACTTC. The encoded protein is CASSLSGLAQETQYF.

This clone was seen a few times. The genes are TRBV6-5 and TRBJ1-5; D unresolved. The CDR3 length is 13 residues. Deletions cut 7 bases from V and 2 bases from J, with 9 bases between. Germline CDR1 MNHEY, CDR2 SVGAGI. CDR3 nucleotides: TGTGCCAGCAAGGTAGGGCGCAATCAGCCCCAGCATTTT. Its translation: CASKVGRNQPQHF.

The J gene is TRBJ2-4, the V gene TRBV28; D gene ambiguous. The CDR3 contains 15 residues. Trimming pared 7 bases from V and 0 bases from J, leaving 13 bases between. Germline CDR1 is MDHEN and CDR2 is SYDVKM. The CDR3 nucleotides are TGTGCCAGCAAGGGCCCCGACTTAGCCAAAAACATTCAGTACTTC. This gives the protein CASKGPDLAKNIQYF.

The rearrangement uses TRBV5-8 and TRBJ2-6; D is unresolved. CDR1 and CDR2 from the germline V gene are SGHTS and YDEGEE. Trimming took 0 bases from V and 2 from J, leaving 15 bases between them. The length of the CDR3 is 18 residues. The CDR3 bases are TGTGCCAGCAGCTTGGCCGTGGCATTTACTACTGGGGCCAACGTCCTGACTTTC. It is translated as CASSLAVAFTTGANVLTF.